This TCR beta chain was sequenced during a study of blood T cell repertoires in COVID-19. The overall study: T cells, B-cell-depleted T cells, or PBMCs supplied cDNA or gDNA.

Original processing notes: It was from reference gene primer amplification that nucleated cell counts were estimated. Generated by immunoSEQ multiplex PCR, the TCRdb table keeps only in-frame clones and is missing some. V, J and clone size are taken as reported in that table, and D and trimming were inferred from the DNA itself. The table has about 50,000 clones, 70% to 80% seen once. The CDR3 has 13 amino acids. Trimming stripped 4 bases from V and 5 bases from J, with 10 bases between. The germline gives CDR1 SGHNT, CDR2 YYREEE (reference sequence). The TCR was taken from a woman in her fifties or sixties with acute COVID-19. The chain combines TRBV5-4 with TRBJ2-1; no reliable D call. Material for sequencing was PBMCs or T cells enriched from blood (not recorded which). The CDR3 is CASSVIRDNEQFF. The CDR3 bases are TGTGCCAGCAGCGTAATCCGGGACAATGAGCAGTTCTTC.